A selection of T cell receptor beta chains follows, all from one sample in a study of human T cells and chemical hapten exposure. One entry per CDR3 protein results from TCRdb running MiXCR on the RACE reads. The sample carries 380,000 or so distinct CDR3 sequences, approximately 5% recorded once. The material was whole blood, obtained in connection with sensitization to the hapten diphenylcyclopropenone (DPC). All receptors come from a woman aged 45-65 years with alopecia areata. Some clones in this sample may be carry-over from other donors' samples. Each CDR3 is given without its conserved first and last residue. Some rows mark clone size as missing; the rest say once, few, many or name a class of expanded clone.

13,many,TRBV9,TRBJ1-2,ASSLSPNQGDGYT
10,many,TRBV13,TRBJ2-3,ASSAVTDTQY
15,few,TRBV6-1,TRBJ1-5,ASRRQGAFGSNQPQH
11,many,TRBV20-1,TRBJ2-7,SASSGLNYEQY
12,few,TRBV29-1,TRBJ2-1,SVERGMRSGEQF
14,.,TRBV4-3,TRBJ2-3,ASSQGFHRAADTQY
11,many,TRBV5-1,TRBJ2-5,ASSLELRQTQY
14,few,TRBV14,TRBJ2-2,ASSQINRQGTGELF
14,few,TRBV19,TRBJ2-1,ASRPYEESPYNEQF
11,few,TRBV6-1,TRBJ1-5,ASKAWGNQPQH
13,many,TRBV7-7,TRBJ2-2,ASSSGRGAAGELF
10,many,TRBV12-3/TRBV12-4,TRBJ2-3,ASSLGGDTQY
12,many,TRBV10-3,TRBJ2-5,ASGLAGGGETQY
15,.,TRBV2,TRBJ2-2,ATVPRDRGLNTGELF
12,.,TRBV7-8,TRBJ2-1,ASSLAWGANEQF
13,many,TRBV11-2,TRBJ2-5,ASSSRAGRGETQY
10,many,TRBV20-1,TRBJ2-7,SAHRGLNEQY
19,.,TRBV21-1,TRBJ2-5,ASSIQGLAGDRVGDQETQY
13,few,TRBV27,TRBJ1-1,ASSPYKSLGTEAF
13,few,TRBV5-1,TRBJ2-5,ASSLEGGRGKTQY
10,.,TRBV29-1,TRBJ1-1,SSTRGDTEAF
12,.,TRBV25-1,TRBJ2-7,ASSESGNLYEQY
12,many,TRBV4-1,TRBJ1-1,ASSQATGYTEAF
10,.,TRBV3-1,TRBJ1-1,ASSQDWTEAF
13,.,TRBV6-1,TRBJ1-1,ASTWEGTDVAEAF
12,.,TRBV12-5,TRBJ1-5,ASGTGTAHQPQH
10,few,TRBV11-3,TRBJ2-1,ASSSGLNEQF
12,many,TRBV6-1,TRBJ2-4,ASSEGLLKNIQY
14,few,TRBV29-1,TRBJ2-1,SVGGGLAGARNEQF
12,many,TRBV12-3/TRBV12-4,TRBJ1-5,ASRRDGLNQPQH
14,many,TRBV7-2,TRBJ2-4,ASSFQGALDKNIQY
14,few,TRBV4-3,TRBJ2-5,ASSQEVAGGQETQY
13,few,TRBV4-3,TRBJ2-7,ASSPEPGRNYEQY
11,many,TRBV29-1,TRBJ2-1,SAGTSSYNEQF
12,many,TRBV28,TRBJ2-1,ASSGQGAYNEQF
14,.,TRBV11-2,TRBJ2-7,ASSLDPGTVTYEQY
12,many,TRBV5-1,TRBJ1-1,ASRTGMKGTEAF
13,many,TRBV4-1,TRBJ2-3,ASSFTLMGTDTQY